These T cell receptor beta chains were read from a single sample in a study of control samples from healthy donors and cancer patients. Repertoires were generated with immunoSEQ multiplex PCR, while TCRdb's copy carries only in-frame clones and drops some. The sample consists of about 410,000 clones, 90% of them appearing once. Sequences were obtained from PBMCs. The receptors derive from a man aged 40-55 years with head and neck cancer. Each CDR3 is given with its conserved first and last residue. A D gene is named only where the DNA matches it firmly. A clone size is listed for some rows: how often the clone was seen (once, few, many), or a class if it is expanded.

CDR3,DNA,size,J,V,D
CASSDSRGTTYEQYF,TGTGCCAGCAGTGACAGTCGGGGCACTACCTACGAGCAGTACTTC,NA,TRBJ2-7,TRBV6-1,NA
CASSVRDGGVNEQFF,TGCGCCAGCAGCGTCCGGGACGGGGGGGTCAATGAGCAGTTCTTC,NA,TRBJ2-1,TRBV5-1,TRBD2
CASTPLYGTTNEKLFF,TGTGCCAGTACCCCTCTATACGGGACAACTAATGAAAAACTGTTTTTT,NA,TRBJ1-4,TRBV19,NA
CATSVGDTQYF,TGTGCCACCAGTGTTGGGGATACGCAGTATTTT,NA,TRBJ2-3,TRBV24-1,NA
CASSLGQYQETQYF,TGCGCCAGCAGCTTGGGGCAGTACCAAGAGACCCAGTACTTC,NA,TRBJ2-5,TRBV5-1,NA
CASSKASGNYNEQFF,TGTGCCAGCAGCAAGGCTAGCGGGAACTACAATGAGCAGTTCTTC,NA,TRBJ2-1,TRBV7-3,TRBD2
CASRPGTSGNTIYF,TGTGCCAGCAGACCCGGGACATCTGGAAACACCATATATTTT,NA,TRBJ1-3,TRBV2,NA
CAWSVASEKLFF,TGTGCCTGGAGTGTTGCGAGCGAAAAACTGTTTTTT,NA,TRBJ1-4,TRBV30,NA
CASRNPEQGVIYGYTF,TGTGCCAGCAGAAACCCTGAACAGGGGGTTATATATGGCTACACCTTC,NA,TRBJ1-2,TRBV28,TRBD1
CASSLGGVTDTQYF,TGTGCCAGCAGCTTAGGTGGAGTTACAGATACGCAGTATTTT,NA,TRBJ2-3,TRBV11-3,NA
CASSLGGTVETPLHF,TGTGCCAGCAGCTTAGGAGGCACAGTCGAGACACCCCTCCACTTT,NA,TRBJ1-6,TRBV7-9,NA
CASSIIENSNQPQHF,TGTGCCAGTAGTATAATAGAAAATAGCAATCAGCCCCAGCATTTT,NA,TRBJ1-5,TRBV19,NA
CASSWTDGDTGELFF,TGCGCCAGCAGCTGGACGGACGGAGACACCGGGGAGCTGTTTTTT,NA,TRBJ2-2,TRBV5-1,NA
CAISREVNTEAFF,TGTGCCATCAGCCGCGAGGTGAACACTGAAGCTTTCTTT,NA,TRBJ1-1,TRBV10-3,NA
CASSLEGGQGNTIYF,TGCGCCAGCAGCTTGGAAGGGGGGCAAGGAAACACCATATATTTT,NA,TRBJ1-3,TRBV5-1,NA
CASSLASGANVLTF,TGTGCCAGCAGCTTGGCATCTGGGGCCAACGTCCTGACTTTC,NA,TRBJ2-6,TRBV5-6,NA
CASSLGQRGHNSPLHF,TGTGCCAGCAGCCTGGGACAGAGGGGCCATAATTCACCCCTCCACTTT,NA,TRBJ1-6,TRBV28,TRBD1
CASSLRGEWGTEAFF,TGTGCCAGCAGTTTGCGAGGGGAGTGGGGCACTGAAGCTTTCTTT,NA,TRBJ1-1,TRBV28,NA
CASSLAAGGEQPQHF,TGTGCCAGCAGCTTAGCGGCGGGGGGTGAGCAGCCCCAGCATTTT,NA,TRBJ1-5,TRBV7-2,NA
CASSPAPRQSYEQYF,TGTGCCAGCAGCCCGGCACCCAGACAGTCCTACGAGCAGTACTTC,once,TRBJ2-7,TRBV5-5,NA
CASSLGATEAFF,TGTGCCAGCAGCTTAGGGGCCACTGAAGCTTTCTTT,NA,TRBJ1-1,TRBV11-2,NA
CASSKTSGRIDTQYF,TGTGCCAGTAGTAAAACTAGCGGGAGAATAGATACGCAGTATTTT,NA,TRBJ2-3,TRBV19,TRBD2
CASSQQGWDTEAFF,TGCGCCAGCAGCCAACAGGGTTGGGACACTGAAGCTTTCTTT,few,TRBJ1-1,TRBV4-3,NA
CASSKANRNRALRGTEAFF,TGTGCCAGCAGCAAAGCGAACAGAAACAGGGCCCTCAGGGGCACTGAAGCTTTCTTT,NA,TRBJ1-1,TRBV21-1,NA
CASRDTGGQNIQYF,TGTGCCAGTAGGGACACAGGGGGCCAAAACATTCAGTACTTC,NA,TRBJ2-4,TRBV19,TRBD1
CASSLIGGQGGAFF,TGTGCCAGCAGTTTAATCGGCGGACAGGGAGGGGCTTTCTTT,NA,TRBJ1-1,TRBV27,TRBD1
CASQVLTGGASGANVLTF,TGTGCCAGCCAGGTTCTAACAGGGGGAGCGTCTGGGGCCAACGTCCTGACTTTC,NA,TRBJ2-6,TRBV28,TRBD1
CASSFSGGPPYEQYF,TGTGCCAGCAGCTTCAGTGGTGGCCCTCCCTACGAGCAGTACTTC,NA,TRBJ2-7,TRBV7-6,NA
CASGAAGGYEQYF,TGTGCCAGCGGTGCAGCGGGGGGTTACGAGCAGTACTTC,NA,TRBJ2-7,TRBV27,TRBD2
CASSRGPNRGQETQYF,TGCGCCAGCAGCCGGGGACCCAACAGGGGGCAAGAGACCCAGTACTTC,once,TRBJ2-5,TRBV5-1,TRBD1
CATSRPGSITNEKLFF,TGTGCCACCAGCCGGCCAGGATCCATCACTAATGAAAAACTGTTTTTT,few,TRBJ1-4,TRBV15,NA
CASSYSGPDTGELFF,TGTGCCAGCAGTTACTCCGGCCCCGATACCGGGGAGCTGTTTTTT,once,TRBJ2-2,TRBV6-2/TRBV6-3,NA
CASSYGGQGAFGYTF,TGTGCCAGCAGTTACGGAGGACAGGGGGCTTTTGGCTACACCTTC,NA,TRBJ1-2,TRBV6-2/TRBV6-3,TRBD1
CASSMTNSYEQYF,TGTGCCAGCAGCATGACAAATTCCTACGAGCAGTACTTC,once,TRBJ2-7,TRBV7-3,NA
CASSPSGGRNEQFF,TGTGCCAGCAGTCCTAGCGGGGGAAGGAATGAGCAGTTCTTC,NA,TRBJ2-1,TRBV28,TRBD2
CSVRSVDTQYF,TGCAGCGTACGGAGTGTAGATACGCAGTATTTT,NA,TRBJ2-3,TRBV29-1,NA
CASSITSGGAYTQYF,TGTGCCAGTAGTATTACTAGCGGGGGGGCGTATACGCAGTATTTT,NA,TRBJ2-3,TRBV19,TRBD2
CASSPLDRAVDEQFF,TGTGCCAGCAGTCCCCTCGACAGGGCCGTAGATGAGCAGTTCTTC,NA,TRBJ2-1,TRBV28,TRBD1
CASSLGDRVIDTQYF,TGCGCCAGCAGCCTGGGGGACAGGGTCATAGATACGCAGTATTTT,NA,TRBJ2-3,TRBV5-1,TRBD1
CASSQDSRQGRYEQYF,TGCGCCAGCAGCCAAGATTCGCGACAGGGACGCTACGAGCAGTACTTC,NA,TRBJ2-7,TRBV4-3,TRBD1
CASSQDQGRGHYSPLHF,TGTGCCAGCAGCCAAGATCAGGGCAGGGGGCACTATTCACCCCTCCACTTT,NA,TRBJ1-6,TRBV3-1/TRBV3-2,TRBD1
CASSYSGPMTWGQPQHF,TGTGCCAGCAGTTACTCTGGGCCTATGACGTGGGGTCAGCCCCAGCATTTT,NA,TRBJ1-5,TRBV6-2/TRBV6-3,NA
CASRQGFSYEQYF,TGCGCCAGCAGGCAGGGGTTCTCCTACGAGCAGTACTTC,NA,TRBJ2-7,TRBV5-1,NA
CASSPGGGLGETQYF,TGTGCCAGCAGCCCTGGCGGGGGGCTAGGGGAGACCCAGTACTTC,NA,TRBJ2-5,TRBV3-1/TRBV3-2,TRBD2
CASTGANYGYTF,TGTGCCTCGACGGGGGCTAACTATGGCTACACCTTC,NA,TRBJ1-2,TRBV25-1,NA
CASTPGQGREKLFF,TGTGCCAGCACCCCGGGACAGGGGCGCGAAAAACTGTTTTTT,once,TRBJ1-4,TRBV6-6,TRBD1
CASSLGIQETQYF,TGTGCCAGCAGTTTGGGTATTCAAGAGACCCAGTACTTC,NA,TRBJ2-5,TRBV27,NA
CASSLVQGGGYTF,TGTGCCAGCAGCTTAGTGCAGGGTGGCGGCTACACCTTC,NA,TRBJ1-2,TRBV7-8,NA
CASSQVRAGLSTDTQYF,TGCGCCAGCAGCCAAGTACGAGCGGGACTGAGCACAGATACGCAGTATTTT,NA,TRBJ2-3,TRBV5-1,TRBD2
CATSRDYQGGPQHF,TGTGCCACCAGCAGAGATTATCAGGGGGGGCCCCAGCATTTT,NA,TRBJ1-5,TRBV15,TRBD1
CASSPTLQGSGQPQHF,TGTGCCAGCTCACCAACCCTACAGGGGTCGGGGCAGCCCCAGCATTTT,NA,TRBJ1-5,TRBV18,TRBD1
CASSQDGVEQYF,TGTGCCAGCAGCCAAGACGGAGTCGAGCAGTACTTC,NA,TRBJ2-7,TRBV3-1/TRBV3-2,NA
CASSRTGNEKLFF,TGTGCCAGCAGTCGGACAGGGAATGAAAAACTGTTTTTT,NA,TRBJ1-4,TRBV7-2,TRBD1